The clone carrying this T cell receptor beta chain was counted a single time. Specified treatment: roughly 20 received Ad26.COV2.S at low or high dose, single or two shots; about 5 received placebo; per-sample allocation not given. The study sampled participants on day 63 after the first vaccine or placebo injection. This sample is part of a study of Ad26.COV2.S vaccination and SARS-CoV-2 variants. The V and J ends lost 1 base and 1 base, in that order; junction bases with no gene match: 5. The germline gives CDR1 SGHRS, CDR2 YFSETQ. CDR3 size: 15 residues. Using immunoSEQ multiplex PCR, the repertoire was profiled, and TCRdb retains in-frame clones only, with some absent. The sample contains some 370,000 clones, 83% of which appear only once.

V usage is TRBV5-1 and J usage is TRBJ2-7; 7 positions match TRBD2. The receptor comes from a person aged 18-65 years who received the Ad26.COV2.S COVID-19 vaccine or a placebo. The specimen comprised peripheral blood, sampled in a trial of Ad26.COV2.S vaccine versus placebo. Here the CDR3 DNA reads TGCGCCAGCAGCTTGCGGGGGGTTCCTTCCTACGAGCAGTACTTC. Translated, it gives CASSLRGVPSYEQYF.